The next 23 T cell receptor beta chains were all read from a single sample in a study of T cell responses to AZD1222 COVID-19 vaccine. Clones were sequenced by immunoSEQ multiplex PCR, and TCRdb holds only the in-frame ones, with some missing. The sample includes 77,000 or so clones, approximately 88% of them seen just once. The source was peripheral blood, collected on day 0 of AZD1222 vaccination. These receptor sequences come from an adult in good health.

The J gene is TRBJ1-2, the V gene TRBV10-3; TRBD1 agrees at 7 bases. V lost 2 bases to trimming and J lost 3 bases; unmatched junction nucleotides: 6. Germline V gene sequence: CDR1 ENHRY, CDR2 SYGVKD. The CDR3 runs 15 residues. The CDR3 DNA sequence: TGTGCCATCAGTGAGGACAGGGATCTGTACTATGGCTACACCTTC. Protein sequence: CAISEDRDLYYGYTF.

The chain carries TRBV6-5 and TRBJ2-1; 7 nucleotides line up with TRBD1. Trimming cost V 9 bases and J 3 bases; bases outside gene matches: 5. This CDR3 has 13 amino acids. In germline, CDR1 is MNHEY, CDR2 SVGAGI. The CDR3 loop reads CASTGQIYNEQFF. The CDR3 DNA sequence: TGTGCCAGTACGGGACAGATCTACAATGAGCAGTTCTTC.

This chain joins TRBV5-6 and TRBJ2-7; D not certain. V was pared by 4 bases and J by 3 bases, with 11 bases between. This CDR3 is 13 amino acids long. The V gene's germline CDR1 is SGHDT and CDR2 YYEEEE. The CDR3 coding sequence is TGTGCCAGCAGCGCCGTACGCTTCTACGAGCAGTACTTC. Translated, it gives CASSAVRFYEQYF.

The chain uses TRBV5-1 and TRBJ2-1; D might be TRBD2 (6 bases). V shed 0 bases and J shed 9 bases, with 13 bases lying between them. Germline CDR1 and CDR2: SGHRS and YFSETQ. The CDR3 contains 14 residues. The CDR3 nucleotides are TGCGCCAGCAGCTTGGGGGCTAGCGACGGTGAGCAGTTCTTC. Translated, it gives CASSLGASDGEQFF.

The V and J genes are TRBV3-1 (or the pseudogene TRBV3-2) and TRBJ2-1; 14 bases fit TRBD2. Germline V CDR1 and CDR2: LGHDT, YNNKEL (reference sequence). The CDR3 has 15 residues. V shed 4 bases and J 6 bases; nucleotides not matched to a gene: 2. The CDR3 region is CASSRLAGGGNEQFF. The CDR3 DNA is TGTGCCAGCAGCCGACTAGCGGGAGGGGGCAATGAGCAGTTCTTC.

The chain is built from TRBV6-5 and TRBJ2-1; D may be TRBD1 (7 bases). The CDR3 consists of 14 residues. Germline V CDR1 and CDR2: MNHEY, SVGAGI. The V and J ends lost 8 bases and 7 bases respectively, with 18 bases between them. CDR3 residues: CASGPTGAGNEQFF. The CDR3 DNA reads as TGTGCCAGCGGACCAACAGGGGCGGGGAATGAGCAGTTCTTC.

CDR3 sequence: CATNLQGNTDTQYF. CDR3 coding DNA: TGTGCCACCAACCTGCAGGGGAACACAGATACGCAGTATTTT. The chain links TRBV10-3 to TRBJ2-3; D is possibly TRBD1 (6 bases). Trimming removed 10 bases at V and 2 bases at J, with 16 bases between. CDR1 is ENHRY, CDR2 SYGVKD, per germline. The CDR3 length is 14 residues.

This chain connects TRBV4-1 to TRBJ2-3; no clear D. This CDR3 contains 15 residues. Trimming removed 4 bases from V and 1 base from J, with 12 bases in between. CDR1 and CDR2 (germline): MGHRA, YSYEKL. DNA for the CDR3: TGCGCCAGCAGCCTGTCCGAGCGTGGCACAGATACGCAGTATTTT. It codes for CASSLSERGTDTQYF.

V is TRBV4-3 and J is TRBJ1-6; no reliable D call. V lost 0 bases to trimming and J lost 7 bases, with 7 bases between them. This CDR3 is built from 14 residues. CDR1 is LGHNA, CDR2 YSLEER, per germline. CDR3 in DNA: TGCGCCAGCAGCCAAGAAGTGGGCAATTCACCCCTCCACTTT. Residues: CASSQEVGNSPLHF.

The chain combines TRBV4-2 with TRBJ2-7; D might be TRBD1 (6 bases). V was clipped by 5 bases and J by 6 bases, with 17 bases between them. Germline V gene data show CDR1 as LGHNA and CDR2 as YNFKEQ. The CDR3 sequence is 14 residues long. DNA for the CDR3: TGTGCCAGCAGCAAGCCCGGGACAATGGTCGAGCAGTACTTC. This encodes CASSKPGTMVEQYF.

The chain carries TRBV19 and TRBJ1-2, with TRBD1 matching 8 bases. Germline trimming cut 8 bases from V and 1 base from J; bases unmatched to any gene: 0. Germline V lookup: CDR1 LNHDA, CDR2 SQIVND (reference sequence). The CDR3 consists of 12 residues. CDR3 region: CASGQGNYGYTF. As DNA, the CDR3 is TGTGCCAGTGGACAGGGTAACTATGGCTACACCTTC.

The chain joins TRBV5-1 to TRBJ2-2; maybe TRBD2 (6 bases). Germline loops: CDR1 SGHRS, CDR2 YFSETQ. The CDR3 covers 16 residues. V lost 1 base and J 6 bases, leaving 16 bases between the germline ends. CDR3 in DNA: TGCGCCAGCAGCTTGAATGGAGGGTTCGACCCCGGGGAGCTGTTTTTT. Translation gives CASSLNGGFDPGELFF.

In its sample, this clone was seen a few times. The CDR3 loop is CASSSRPQGRLNQPQHF. The DNA for the CDR3 is TGTGCCAGCAGCTCTAGACCCCAAGGCCGACTCAATCAGCCCCAGCATTTT. The chain links TRBV11-2 to TRBJ1-5; D unresolved. This CDR3 has 17 amino acids. Germline CDR1 SGHAT, CDR2 FQNNGV. V shed 4 bases and J shed 3 bases, with 19 bases lying between them.

The chain uses TRBV7-9 and TRBJ1-2; a possible D gene is TRBD1 (5 bases). This CDR3 is 12 amino acids long. Germline lookup yields CDR1 SEHNR and CDR2 FQNEAQ (reference sequence). Trimming shortened V by 8 bases and J by 4 bases, and 11 bases separated the two germline ends. Written as DNA, the CDR3 is TGTGCCAGCGAGGGACGGGTCTATGGCTACACCTTC. This encodes CASEGRVYGYTF.

V gene TRBV27 combines with J gene TRBJ1-6; D unclear. The CDR3 runs 15 residues. Trimming took 2 bases from V and 5 from J, leaving 10 bases between them. Germline V gives CDR1 MNHEY, CDR2 SMNVEV (reference sequence). This CDR3 is CASSLGSTNNSPLHF. The DNA of the CDR3 is TGTGCCAGCAGTTTAGGTAGCACCAATAATTCACCCCTCCACTTT.

The chain uses TRBV5-1 and TRBJ2-1; 11 bases fit TRBD2. Germline V CDR1 and CDR2: SGHRS, YFSETQ. The CDR3 spans 13 residues. The V gene end was trimmed by 4 bases and the J gene end by 10 bases; junction bases not matched to a gene: 4. For the CDR3, the DNA is TGCGCCAGCAGCGAACTAGCGGGAGCCGAGCAGTTCTTC. Translating gives CASSELAGAEQFF.

The chain joins TRBV28 to TRBJ1-4; no reliable D call. There are 14 residues in the CDR3. Trimming shortened V by 5 bases and J by 4 bases, and 11 bases separated the two germline ends. Germline CDR1 and CDR2: MDHEN and SYDVKM. CDR3 sequence: CASSDTQINEKLFF. The DNA of the CDR3 is TGTGCCAGCAGTGACACACAAATTAATGAAAAACTGTTTTTT.

V is TRBV19 and J is TRBJ2-3; the D is unclear. CDR1 and CDR2 (germline): LNHDA, SQIVND (reference sequence). The CDR3 sequence is 17 residues long. The V and J ends lost 3 bases and 0 bases respectively, with 16 bases between them. The CDR3 loop reads CASSILARDPSTDTQYF. CDR3 bases: TGTGCCAGTAGTATCCTCGCCCGAGACCCCAGCACAGATACGCAGTATTTT.

The chain couples TRBV28 to TRBJ1-2; TRBD1 matches 7 bases. Trimming cost V 2 bases and J 10 bases; bases outside gene matches: 10. CDR3 length equals 14 residues. Looked up from germline, CDR1 is MDHEN and CDR2 is SYDVKM. CDR3 protein: CASSLQRSRGDYTF. The DNA of the CDR3 is TGTGCCAGCAGTTTACAGAGATCCAGGGGGGACTACACCTTC.

The CDR3 region is CASRGGRAQETQYF. In nucleotides, the CDR3 is TGTGCCAGCAGGGGCGGGAGGGCCCAAGAGACCCAGTACTTC. The chain uses TRBV27 and TRBJ2-5; 9 bases are shared with TRBD2. Per the germline V gene, CDR1 is MNHEY and CDR2 is SMNVEV (reference sequence). V shed 6 bases, J shed 1 base, and the junction held 3 bases outside the gene matches. This CDR3 is built from 14 residues.

V usage is TRBV12-3 or TRBV12-4 and J usage is TRBJ1-1; the match to TRBD1 covers 9 bases. J was trimmed by 11 bases and V by 3 bases; bases with no gene match: 7. The CDR3 has 13 residues. The CDR3 region is CASSFSRDRDAFF. CDR3 nucleotide sequence: TGTGCCAGCAGTTTTTCTCGGGACAGGGATGCTTTCTTT.

V is TRBV11-2 and J is TRBJ2-7, with a possible D match to TRBD1 (5 bases). This CDR3 region has 15 residues. V was cut by 2 bases and J by 2 bases, with 13 bases left in between. Germline loops: CDR1 SGHAT, CDR2 FQNNGV. In nucleotides, the CDR3 is TGTGCCAGCAGCTTAATGGTGGGGCTCACCTACGAGCAGTACTTC. Translated: CASSLMVGLTYEQYF.

The chain links TRBV14 to TRBJ2-7, with 12 bases that match TRBD2. The CDR3 covers 17 residues. The V segment lost 4 bases and the J segment 3 bases; nucleotides outside the gene matches: 10. The germline CDR1 and CDR2 sequences are SGHDN and FVKESK. The CDR3 region is CASSLTSGGPPSYEQYF. DNA for the CDR3: TGTGCCAGCAGCCTCACTAGCGGGGGGCCTCCCAGCTACGAGCAGTACTTC.